One sample yielded the 32 T cell receptor beta chains listed below, sequenced in a study of T cell responses to AZD1222 COVID-19 vaccine. The repertoire was sequenced with immunoSEQ multiplex PCR; TCRdb's copy has only in-frame clones and lacks some. The data contain approximately 110,000 clones, less than 90% of them singletons. The sample was peripheral blood, taken on day 0 of AZD1222 vaccination. The receptor set was obtained from an adult in good health.

There are a few counts of this clone. The V and J genes are TRBV13 and TRBJ1-1; D not resolved. The CDR3 has 12 residues. Trimming took 5 bases from V and 6 from J, leaving 10 bases between them. Germline assignment: CDR1 PRHDT and CDR2 FYEKMQ (reference sequence). The DNA of the CDR3 is TGTGCCAGCAGCCCTTGGGTCTCTGAAGCTTTCTTT. It yields the protein CASSPWVSEAFF.

This chain uses TRBV11-1 with TRBJ2-3; 14 bases align to TRBD2. V lost 5 bases, J lost 11 bases, and 9 bases stayed unmatched. This CDR3 spans 15 amino acids. Germline V gene sequence: CDR1 SGHAT, CDR2 FQDESV (reference sequence). The DNA for the CDR3 is TGTGCCAGCAGCGCGGGACTAGCGGGGGCAACTATGCAGTATTTT. The encoded protein is CASSAGLAGATMQYF.

On this clone itself: Compared with germline, one end of the junction differs, possibly owing to a read error. V and J are TRBV5-1 and TRBJ2-5; 7 positions match TRBD1. In germline, CDR1 is SGHRS, CDR2 YFSETQ. CDR3 length: 15 residues. The CDR3 loop is CASSLQGQFQEAQYF. DNA for the CDR3: TGCGCCAGCAGCTTGCAGGGACAGTTTCAAGAGGCCCAGTACTTC.

The chain couples TRBV7-2 to TRBJ1-5; D is perhaps TRBD1 (5 bases). Trimming cost V 5 bases and J 1 base, with 12 bases left between them. The germline gives CDR1 SGHTA, CDR2 FQGNSA. The CDR3 has 15 amino acids. The CDR3 DNA sequence: TGTGCCAGCAGCCCCCGGGGGGGAAGCAATCAGCCCCAGCATTTT. Translation: CASSPRGGSNQPQHF. Full variable domain (rest looked up from reference TRBV7-2 and TRBJ1-5): GAGVSQSPSNKVTEKGKDVELRCDPISGHTALYWYRQSLGQGLEFLIYFQGNSAPDKSGLPSDRFSAERTGGSVSTLTIQRTQQEDSAVYLCASSPRGGSNQPQHFGDGTRLSIL.

The chain has TRBV5-1 and TRBJ1-5; D gene uncertain. The V end was cut by 4 bases, the J end by 4 bases, with 9 bases between. The CDR3 covers 13 residues. CDR1 SGHRS and CDR2 YFSETQ come from the germline V gene. CDR3: CASSPDGNQPQHF. The CDR3 DNA reads as TGCGCCAGCAGCCCTGACGGTAATCAGCCCCAGCATTTT.

The chain recombines TRBV11-3 with TRBJ2-7, with D uncertain. Germline V gene lookup returns CDR1 SGHNT and CDR2 YENEEA. The CDR3 covers 13 residues. V gave up 0 bases and J gave up 2 bases, with 5 bases separating them. The CDR3: CASSLDTAYEQYF. Written as DNA, the CDR3 is TGTGCCAGCAGCTTAGATACAGCCTACGAGCAGTACTTC.

This chain connects TRBV10-1 to TRBJ2-5; possibly TRBD1 for D (6 bases). Germline V lookup: CDR1 WNHNN, CDR2 SYGVQD (reference sequence). Trimming took 5 bases from V and 5 from J, leaving 12 bases between them. The CDR3 is 13 residues long. In DNA form, the CDR3 reads TGCGCCAGCAGTCGGGACATAAAGGAGACCCAGTACTTC. It encodes CASSRDIKETQYF.

This rearrangement joins TRBV4-2 to TRBJ1-2; weak D call: TRBD1 (6 bases). V was pared by 0 bases and J by 8 bases, with 13 bases between. CDR3 length equals 14 residues. CDR1 is LGHNA, CDR2 YNFKEQ, per germline. The DNA for the CDR3 is TGTGCCAGCAGCCAAGAGCAGGGGCAGAGGGGCTACACCTTC. Translation: CASSQEQGQRGYTF.

A remark on this clone: In the same sample, other DNA sequences code for this CDR3. The chain joins TRBV24-1 to TRBJ2-3, with no clear D. V lost 0 bases, J lost 3 bases, and 6 bases lay in between. Germline V lookup: CDR1 KGHDR, CDR2 SFDVKD. The CDR3 is 14 amino acids. The CDR3 sequence: CATSDLHTTDTQYF. The CDR3 DNA is TGTGCCACCAGTGATTTGCACACTACAGATACGCAGTATTTT.

The V call is TRBV9, the J call TRBJ1-5; 9 bases are shared with TRBD1. V gave up 4 bases and J gave up 6 bases; unmatched junction bases: 5. Germline loops: CDR1 SGDLS, CDR2 YYNGEE. This CDR3 comprises 14 residues. The CDR3 here is CASSSHRGRQPQHF. The DNA for the CDR3 is TGTGCCAGCAGCTCCCACAGGGGGCGTCAGCCCCAGCATTTT. Complete variable domain (other parts from reference TRBV9 and TRBJ1-5): DSGVTQTPKHLITATGQRVTLRCSPRSGDLSVYWYQQSLDQGLQFLIQYYNGEERAKGNILERFSAQQFPDLHSELNLSSLELGDSALYFCASSSHRGRQPQHFGDGTRLSIL.

The chain has TRBV29-1 and TRBJ2-3; D remains ambiguous. This CDR3 comprises 15 residues. V was trimmed by 4 bases and J by 3 bases, leaving 17 bases between them. CDR1 and CDR2 (germline): SQVTM, ANQGSEA. CDR3 bases: TGCAGCGTTGTTGTTGCCCATCACTCTACAGATACGCAGTATTTT. It codes for CSVVVAHHSTDTQYF.

The chain carries TRBV12-5 and TRBJ1-6, with 8 bases fitting TRBD1. The CDR3 is 18 residues long. J was trimmed by 0 bases and V by 6 bases; bases with no gene match: 10. The germline V gene encodes CDR1 LGHNT and CDR2 FRNRAP. The CDR3 is CASGLGQGVSSYNSPLHF. CDR3 DNA sequence: TGTGCTAGTGGCCTCGGACAGGGCGTGAGCTCCTATAATTCACCCCTCCACTTT.

This chain links TRBV28 with TRBJ2-7, with 10 bases matching TRBD2. Germline V lookup: CDR1 MDHEN, CDR2 SYDVKM. This CDR3 region has 15 residues. V was pared by 5 bases and J by 2 bases, with 6 bases of the junction left unmatched. The CDR3 here is CASSQRTSGAYEQYF. The CDR3 nucleotides are TGTGCCAGCAGTCAAAGGACTAGCGGAGCCTACGAGCAGTACTTC.

This clone appeared once. The J gene is TRBJ1-1, the V gene TRBV29-1; no reliable D call. CDR3 length: 9 amino acids. V dropped 6 bases and J dropped 7 bases, with 6 bases sitting between them. The germline V gene encodes CDR1 SQVTM and CDR2 ANQGSEA. The CDR3 protein is CSVDLEAFF. Here the CDR3 DNA reads TGCAGCGTCGACCTTGAAGCTTTCTTT. Supplemented by reference TRBV29-1 and TRBJ1-1, the full variable domain reads SAVISQKPSRDICQRGTSLTIQCQVDSQVTMMFWYRQQPGQSLTLIATANQGSEATYESGFVIDKFPISRPNLTFSTLTVSNMSPEDSSIYLCSVDLEAFFGQGTRLTVV.

The rearrangement joins TRBV7-9 to TRBJ2-6; D is perhaps TRBD1 (6 bases). CDR1 is SEHNR, CDR2 FQNEAQ, per germline (reference sequence). Deletions cut 3 bases from V and 0 bases from J, with 15 bases between. The CDR3 is 18 amino acids. CDR3 sequence: CASSLGHGSSSGANVLTF. The DNA of the CDR3 is TGTGCCAGCAGCTTGGGACACGGTAGCAGCTCTGGGGCCAACGTCCTGACTTTC.

This clone has only a few counts. J is TRBJ1-2 and V is TRBV30; D is perhaps TRBD1 (6 bases). The CDR3 is made up of 16 amino acids. Germline CDR1 GTSNPN, CDR2 SVGIG (reference sequence). The V gene lost 8 bases and the J gene lost 2 bases, with 24 bases spanning the gap. As DNA, the CDR3 is TGTGCCGGCGAAGGTGTCAGGGGTCGATCAAACTATGGCTACACCTTC. The encoded protein is CAGEGVRGRSNYGYTF.

V usage is TRBV29-1 and J usage is TRBJ2-1; D may be TRBD1 (6 bases). CDR1 and CDR2 (germline): SQVTM, ANQGSEA. This CDR3 is built from 14 residues. The ends were cut back, 7 bases at V and 6 bases at J, with 19 bases in the middle. Here the CDR3 reads CSARGGLLSNEQFF. CDR3 coding DNA: TGCAGCGCCCGAGGGGGTCTCCTCAGCAATGAGCAGTTCTTC.

The CDR3 nucleotides read TGTGCCAGCAGCTTGTTATTGGGCGGACCATACAATGAGCAGTTCTTC. This gives the protein CASSLLLGGPYNEQFF. V gene TRBV5-4 combines with J gene TRBJ2-1, with D hard to call. Germline V gene data show CDR1 as SGHNT and CDR2 as YYREEE (reference sequence). The CDR3 is made up of 16 amino acids. Trimming shortened V by 1 base and J by 4 bases, and 15 bases separated the two germline ends.

The V call is TRBV28, the J call TRBJ2-6; D unresolved. The CDR3 extends over 15 amino acids. Looked up from germline, CDR1 is MDHEN and CDR2 is SYDVKM. V was trimmed by 4 bases and J by 0 bases, leaving 7 bases between them. The DNA for the CDR3 is TGTGCCAGCAGTTCCCTGGGCTCTGGGGCCAACGTCCTGACTTTC. Amino acid sequence: CASSSLGSGANVLTF.

The chain combines TRBV9 with TRBJ2-5; the D gene is possibly TRBD2 (5 bases). Trimming shortened V by 0 bases and J by 0 bases, and 9 bases separated the two germline ends. The CDR3 is 15 amino acids. The germline CDR1 and CDR2 sequences are SGDLS and YYNGEE. DNA for the CDR3: TGTGCCAGCAGCGTAGCGAATAGCGACCAAGAGACCCAGTACTTC. Residues: CASSVANSDQETQYF.

The chain employs TRBV7-3 and TRBJ1-6, with D perhaps TRBD1 (5 bases). Trimming cost V 0 bases and J 9 bases, with 12 bases left between them. The CDR3 consists of 15 residues. Looked up from germline, CDR1 is SGHTA and CDR2 is FQGTGA. The CDR3 DNA reads TGTGCCAGCAGCTTAACGAGGGGCAGGCTTTCACCCCTCCACTTT. Amino acids: CASSLTRGRLSPLHF.

The gene calls are TRBV12-3 or TRBV12-4 and TRBJ2-5; the match to TRBD1 covers 8 bases. This CDR3 is 13 amino acids long. V was clipped by 3 bases and J by 5 bases; unmatched bases: 2. The CDR3 region has the DNA TGTGCCAGCAGTTTTTCAGGGGGCGAGACCCAGTACTTC. It encodes CASSFSGGETQYF.

This clone occurred once. The rearrangement uses TRBV9 and TRBJ1-2; tentative D call: TRBD1 (5 bases). CDR1 and CDR2 from the germline V gene are SGDLS and YYNGEE. Trimming cost V 4 bases and J 8 bases, with 21 bases left between them. This CDR3 comprises 15 residues. The CDR3 loop reads CASSYYENRNQGYTF. The DNA for the CDR3 is TGTGCCAGCAGCTATTACGAAAACAGGAATCAAGGCTACACCTTC.

This clone occurred once. V and J are TRBV6-2 or TRBV6-3 and TRBJ1-2, with no clear D. The CDR3 contains 15 residues. V was trimmed by 2 bases and J by 5 bases, leaving 15 bases between them. Germline CDR1 is MNHEY and CDR2 is SVGEGT. The CDR3 region is CASSYLEVSPYGYTF. The CDR3 coding sequence is TGTGCCAGCAGTTACCTAGAGGTCAGCCCTTATGGCTACACCTTC.

The J gene is TRBJ2-7, the V gene TRBV27; the D gene is possibly TRBD1 (6 bases). V was clipped by 2 bases and J by 6 bases, with 14 bases between them. CDR3 length: 14 residues. CDR1 and CDR2 from the germline V gene are MNHEY and SMNVEV (reference sequence). The DNA of the CDR3 is TGTGCCAGCAGTTTAGGCGGACAGAGGAGCGAGCAGTACTTC. This gives the protein CASSLGGQRSEQYF.

The chain links TRBV6-5 to TRBJ1-2; 9 nucleotides agree with TRBD1. This CDR3 spans 15 amino acids. CDR1 MNHEY and CDR2 SVGAGI come from the germline V gene. The junction had 7 bases not matched to a gene; V was cut back by 5 bases and J by 3 bases. CDR3 DNA: TGTGCCAGCAGTAGGGGACAGGGTTCCCACTATGGCTACACCTTC. The encoded protein is CASSRGQGSHYGYTF.

The chain uses TRBV5-5 and TRBJ2-7; the match to TRBD1 covers 7 bases. This CDR3 comprises 14 residues. Germline lookup yields CDR1 SGHKS and CDR2 YYEKEE (reference sequence). V shed 3 bases, J shed 4 bases, and the junction held 7 bases outside the gene matches. DNA for the CDR3: TGTGCCAGCAGCTATAGACAGGGAGCATACGAGCAGTACTTC. Amino acid sequence: CASSYRQGAYEQYF. Full variable domain (outside the CDR3, taken from reference TRBV5-5 and TRBJ2-7): DAGVTQSPTHLIKTRGQQVTLRCSPISGHKSVSWYQQVLGQGPQFIFQYYEKEERGRGNFPDRFSARQFPNYSSELNVNALLLGDSALYLCASSYRQGAYEQYFGPGTRLTVT.

The chain joins TRBV7-3 to TRBJ2-7; D perhaps matches TRBD1 (6 bases). CDR1 and CDR2 (germline): SGHTA, FQGTGA. V was pared by 0 bases and J by 5 bases, with 14 bases between. This CDR3 contains 15 residues. CDR3 nucleotides: TGTGCCAGCAGCTTAACAGGGGGTAGGGGCCACGAGCAGTACTTC. Translating it yields CASSLTGGRGHEQYF.

The J gene is TRBJ2-1, the V gene TRBV9, with D possibly matching TRBD2 (6 bases). Trimming pared 0 bases from V and 4 bases from J, leaving 11 bases between. Germline V gene sequence: CDR1 SGDLS, CDR2 YYNGEE. The CDR3 extends over 15 amino acids. In DNA form, the CDR3 reads TGTGCCAGCAGCGTAGATCTAGCGAAATACAATGAGCAGTTCTTC. As protein: CASSVDLAKYNEQFF.

The chain uses TRBV11-3 and TRBJ1-6; D remains ambiguous. The CDR3 has 13 amino acids. V gave up 5 bases and J gave up 11 bases, with 13 bases separating them. Germline assignment: CDR1 SGHNT and CDR2 YENEEA. The CDR3 sequence is CASSLLNAAPLHF. DNA of the CDR3: TGTGCCAGCAGCCTCCTGAACGCGGCACCCCTCCACTTT.

The chain recombines TRBV5-1 with TRBJ1-1, with D maybe TRBD1 (5 bases). The CDR3 length is 14 residues. The V gene's germline CDR1 is SGHRS and CDR2 YFSETQ. The V end lost 4 bases, the J end lost 7 bases, and 17 bases lay between the germline ends. The CDR3 region is CASSRTRDGREAFF. The CDR3 DNA follows: TGCGCCAGCAGCCGAACGCGGGACGGACGTGAAGCTTTCTTT.

The rearrangement joins TRBV24-1 to TRBJ1-1; no clear D gene. Germline lookup yields CDR1 KGHDR and CDR2 SFDVKD. V shed 3 bases and J shed 10 bases, with 14 bases lying between them. The CDR3 spans 13 residues. The DNA for the CDR3 is TGTGCCACCAGTGATCAACTTGGGGAGTCAGCTTTCTTT. This gives the protein CATSDQLGESAFF.